Detailed here is one T cell receptor (beta chain). Its antigen is not known. With V trimmed by 7 bases and J by 4 bases, 8 bases remained unmatched. Germline-derived CDR1 and CDR2 are MNHNS and SASEGT. CDR3 length equals 14 residues. PCR primers comprised 60 Vbeta and 13 Jbeta primers. Original methodology: A later analysis tallied approximately 80 million unique TCR beta chains, 9 million to 12 million of them shared. Generated by immunoSEQ multiplex PCR, the TCRdb table keeps only in-frame clones and is missing some. The V and J calls and the clone size are those of that table, but D and trimming were determined from the DNA. There are about 130,000 clones in the sample; 75% to 90% occur only once, and 20% lies in the top ten. This sample was taken from a study of cytomegalovirus exposure and HLA in healthy donors. Overall study context: There were 100 million to 130 million unique TCR beta sequences, drawn from some 180 million T cells, in an earlier analysis. Across more than 350 genotyped donors, approximately 80% landed in the Caucasian-associated ancestry cluster.

The study, taken as a whole, reports: Sequencing depth roughly uniform across donors was assumed in presence/absence analyses.

This clonotype was obtained from a young man in good health and CMV-seropositive. Sequenced: PBMCs. V gene TRBV6-1 combines with J gene TRBJ2-5, with 8 positions matching TRBD2. CDR3 nucleotides: TGTGCCAGCATGGACCCGGGGGGGGTAGAGACCCAGTACTTC. It yields the protein CASMDPGGVETQYF.